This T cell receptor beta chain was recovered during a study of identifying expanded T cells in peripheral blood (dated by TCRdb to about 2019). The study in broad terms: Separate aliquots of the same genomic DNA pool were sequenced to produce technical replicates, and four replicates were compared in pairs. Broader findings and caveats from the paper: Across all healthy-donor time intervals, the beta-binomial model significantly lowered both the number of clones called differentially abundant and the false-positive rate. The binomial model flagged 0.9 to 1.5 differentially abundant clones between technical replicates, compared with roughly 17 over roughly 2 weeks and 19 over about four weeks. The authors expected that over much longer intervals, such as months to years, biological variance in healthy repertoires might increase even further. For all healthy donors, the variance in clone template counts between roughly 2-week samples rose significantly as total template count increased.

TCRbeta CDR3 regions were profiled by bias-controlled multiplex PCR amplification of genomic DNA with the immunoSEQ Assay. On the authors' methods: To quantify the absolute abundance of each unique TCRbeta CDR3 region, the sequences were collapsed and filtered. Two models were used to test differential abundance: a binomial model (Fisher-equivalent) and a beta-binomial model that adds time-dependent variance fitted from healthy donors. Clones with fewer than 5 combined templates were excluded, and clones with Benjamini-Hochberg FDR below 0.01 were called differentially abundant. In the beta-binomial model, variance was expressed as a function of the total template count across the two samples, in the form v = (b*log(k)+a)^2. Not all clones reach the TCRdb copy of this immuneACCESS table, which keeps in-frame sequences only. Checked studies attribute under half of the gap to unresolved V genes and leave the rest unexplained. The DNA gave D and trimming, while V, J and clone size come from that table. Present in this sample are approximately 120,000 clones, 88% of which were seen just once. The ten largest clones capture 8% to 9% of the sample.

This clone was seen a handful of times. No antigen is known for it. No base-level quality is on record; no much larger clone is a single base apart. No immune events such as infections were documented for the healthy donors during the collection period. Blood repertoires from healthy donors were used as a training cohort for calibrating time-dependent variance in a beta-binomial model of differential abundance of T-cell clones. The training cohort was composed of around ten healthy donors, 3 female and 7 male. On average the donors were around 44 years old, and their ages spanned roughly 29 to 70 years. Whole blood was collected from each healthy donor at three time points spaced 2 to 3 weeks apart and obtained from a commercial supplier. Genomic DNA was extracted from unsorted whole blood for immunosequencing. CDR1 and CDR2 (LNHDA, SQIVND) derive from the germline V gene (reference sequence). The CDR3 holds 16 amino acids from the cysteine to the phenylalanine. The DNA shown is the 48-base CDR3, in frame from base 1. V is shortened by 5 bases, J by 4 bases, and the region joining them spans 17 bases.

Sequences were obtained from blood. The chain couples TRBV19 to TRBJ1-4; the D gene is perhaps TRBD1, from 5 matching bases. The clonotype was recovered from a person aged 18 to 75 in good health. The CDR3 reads CASSGRRGSGNEKLFF. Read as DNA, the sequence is TGTGCCAGTAGTGGTCGGAGGGGCTCGGGTAATGAAAAACTGTTTTTT.